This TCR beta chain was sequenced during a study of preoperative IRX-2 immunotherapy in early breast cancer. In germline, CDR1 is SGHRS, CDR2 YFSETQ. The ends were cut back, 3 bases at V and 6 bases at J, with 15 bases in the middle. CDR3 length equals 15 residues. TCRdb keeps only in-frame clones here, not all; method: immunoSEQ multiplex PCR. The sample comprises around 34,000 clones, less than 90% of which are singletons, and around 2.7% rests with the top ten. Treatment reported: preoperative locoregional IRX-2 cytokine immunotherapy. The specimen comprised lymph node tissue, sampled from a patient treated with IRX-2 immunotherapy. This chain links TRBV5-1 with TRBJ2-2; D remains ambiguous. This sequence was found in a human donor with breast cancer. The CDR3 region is CASSSDGSPPGELFF. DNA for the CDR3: TGCGCCAGCAGCTCGGATGGTAGCCCCCCCGGGGAGCTGTTTTTT.